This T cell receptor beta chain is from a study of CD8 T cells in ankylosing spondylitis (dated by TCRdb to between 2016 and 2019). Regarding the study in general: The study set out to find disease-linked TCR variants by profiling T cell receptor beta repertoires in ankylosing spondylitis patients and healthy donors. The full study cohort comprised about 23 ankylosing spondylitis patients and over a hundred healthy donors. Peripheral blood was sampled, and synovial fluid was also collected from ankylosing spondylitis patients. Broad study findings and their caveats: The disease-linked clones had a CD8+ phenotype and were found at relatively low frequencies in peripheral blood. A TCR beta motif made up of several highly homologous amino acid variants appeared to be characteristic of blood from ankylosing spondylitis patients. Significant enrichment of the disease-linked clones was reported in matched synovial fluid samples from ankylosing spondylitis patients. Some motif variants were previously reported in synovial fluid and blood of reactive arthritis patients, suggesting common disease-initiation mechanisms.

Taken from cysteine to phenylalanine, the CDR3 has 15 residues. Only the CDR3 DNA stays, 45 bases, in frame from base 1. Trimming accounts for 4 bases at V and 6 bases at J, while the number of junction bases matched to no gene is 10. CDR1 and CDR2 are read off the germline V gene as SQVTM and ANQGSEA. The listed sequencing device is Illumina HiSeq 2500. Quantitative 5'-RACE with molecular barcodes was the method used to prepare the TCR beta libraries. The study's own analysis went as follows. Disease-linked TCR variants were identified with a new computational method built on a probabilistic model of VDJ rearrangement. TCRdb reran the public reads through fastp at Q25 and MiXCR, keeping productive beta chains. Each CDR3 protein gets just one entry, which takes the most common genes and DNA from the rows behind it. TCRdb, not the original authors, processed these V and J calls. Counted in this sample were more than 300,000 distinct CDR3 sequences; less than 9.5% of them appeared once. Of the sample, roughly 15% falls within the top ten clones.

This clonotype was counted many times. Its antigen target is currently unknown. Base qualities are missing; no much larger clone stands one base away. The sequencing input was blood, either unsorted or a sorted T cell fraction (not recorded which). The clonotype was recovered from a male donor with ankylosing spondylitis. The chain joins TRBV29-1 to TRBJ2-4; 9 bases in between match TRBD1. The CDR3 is CSVAPQGALTNIQYF. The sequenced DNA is TGCAGCGTTGCCCCACAGGGGGCTTTGACAAACATTCAGTACTTC.